This T cell receptor beta chain was obtained from a study of regulatory T cells in long-lasting Graves disease (dated by TCRdb to about 2021). Turning to the overall study: In the newly diagnosed Graves' disease group, patients had been taking antithyroid drugs for less than 3 months. The study was registered as a clinical trial and conducted in China. Patients with persistent Graves' disease were compared with patients with newly diagnosed Graves' disease using TCR sequencing and RNA sequencing of peripheral blood. A total of approximately 35 samples were covered by TCR sequencing, comprising approximately 13 persistent and 20 or so newly diagnosed Graves' disease patients.

The time point label, as the study defines it: newly diagnosed GD, antithyroid drugs for less than 3 months. For both TCR sequencing and RNA sequencing, RNA was extracted from PBMCs using TRIzol. The diagnosis of Graves' disease was made according to American Thyroid Association guidelines. Patients were recruited from an endocrinology department in Xi'an, China. From each patient, roughly 9 milliliters of peripheral blood was collected into an EDTA anticoagulant tube. PBMCs were isolated by Ficoll Paque Plus density gradient separation without further T cell sorting. RNA quality was checked with an Agilent 2100 Bioanalyzer and agarose gel, and concentration with a NanoDrop 2000. Reading the germline V gene gives CDR1 MNHNS and CDR2 SASEGT. The CDR3, cysteine through phenylalanine, is 14 amino acids long. Only the CDR3 DNA is retained, 42 bases long and in frame from the first base. Cut back by 2 bases and 5 bases, the V and J ends lie 10 bases apart.

The library was built by means of multiplex PCR. These reads were obtained on an Illumina HiSeq 4000. iRepertoire HTBI primers and Arm-PCR amplification of CDR3 regions were used to construct TCR beta libraries. Before sequencing, the PCR products went through gel purification. In the original analysis: A total of fewer than 80 TRBV and more than twelve TRBJ segments were identified across samples and were used for gene usage analysis of CDR3 amino acid clonotypes. COPE and FqMerger were used to merge filtered high-quality paired reads into contigs. BLAST was used to align contigs to IMGT TRBV, TRBD and TRBJ reference genes, with CDR3 defined following IMGT. Clonotypes above 0.1% frequency were classified as highly expanded clones. Shannon entropy served as the measure of repertoire diversity, while the Gini coefficient captured V-J evenness. Clonotypes shared by more than one individual were considered public. The raw public reads went through TCRdb reprocessing: fastp at Q25, MiXCR clone calling, in-frame beta chains kept. Each entry is one CDR3 protein sequence, shown with its most common DNA and genes. These V and J calls are TCRdb output, not the study's own analysis. The sample table contains roughly 350,000 distinct CDR3 sequences; only one count was recorded for around 15% of them. The ten top clones hold about 27% of the sample.

This clonotype was picked up a small number of times. Its antigen is unknown. No base quality information exists; no much larger clone differs at one position. The paper's findings and limits, for the study overall: Sequencing and analysis were limited to the TCR beta chain. Because the primary lesion, thyroid tissue, could not be accessed, the study looked at peripheral blood alone. As a limitation, the authors acknowledged that the small sample size may reduce accuracy. TRBV28, TRBJ1-2 and TRBJ2-5 were preferentially used in persistent disease, while TRBV20-1 and TRBJ2-1 were favored in newly diagnosed disease. Lower TCR Shannon entropy and fewer highly expanded clones were observed in persistent Graves' disease patients than in newly diagnosed patients, which suggested clonal expansion. Patients with persistent disease shared more public clonotypes (fewer than 3,000) than newly diagnosed patients did (more than 900).

In addition, the sample was reused for a study of T cells in Graves' hyperthyroidism and ophthalmopathy. As the second paper documents: Stable Graves' hyperthyroidism was defined as the absence of progression to ophthalmopathy over 18 months of follow-up. Hyperthyroidism patients were aged 18 to 65 years and newly diagnosed, with disease duration of less than 2 months. Patients with uncontrolled infections, other autoimmune diseases, pregnancy or lactation were excluded. Diagnoses were based on clinical symptoms, serum thyroxine and TRAb, thyroid ultrasound and orbital computed tomography. The TCR CDR3 was subjected to a first round of RT-PCR using the HTBI primer set and the Qiagen OneStep RT-PCR kit. Blood samples also contained most of the expanded thyroid clonotypes (frequency above 0.001), which suggests that blood repertoires may reflect thyroid immune responses. A model built on a 13 V-J signature distinguished ophthalmopathy from stable hyperthyroidism, reaching around 87% sensitivity and under 84% specificity in cross-validation and 80%/75% in testing. In validation, progression to ophthalmopathy was predicted by the model with around 70% sensitivity and nearly 75% specificity, a median of approximately 7.1 months before onset. A discovery cohort of roughly 96 patients, approximately 44 with Graves' ophthalmopathy and fewer than 65 with stable Graves' hyperthyroidism, was used to find distinguishing TCR V-J signatures. Prospective prediction of ophthalmopathy was tested in an independent validation cohort consisting of 18 to 20 hyperthyroidism patients and around 17 patients who later progressed to ophthalmopathy. For training and testing, the roughly 100 patients in the discovery cohort were randomly divided in a 7:3 ratio. The study also compared thyroid tissue and blood T-cell repertoires from a handful of Graves' hyperthyroidism patients. Once sampling was done, hyperthyroidism patients were given methimazole at a starting dose of 30 mg daily, whereas ophthalmopathy patients were given high-dose intravenous methylprednisolone. A second multiplex PCR round built the libraries, followed by size selection and purification. Libraries were sequenced paired-end with 100 bp reads on an Illumina HiSeq2000. SOAPnuke was used to process the raw data, with reads discarded if the reads contained adapters or uncalled bases, had a mean Phred below 15, or lacked an exact constant-primer or identifier match. High-quality paired reads were merged using COPE v1.2.5, and each unique nucleotide sequence was defined as a clonotype. MiTCR v1.1 was used to align clonotypes to the IMGT TRBV, TRBD and TRBJ reference segments. Analysis was restricted to V-J combinations with a frequency above 0.0001, which covered about 99% of repertoires. A TCS score was defined as the ratio between F50 (clonal expansion) and ExV (chaos), using BLOSUM62-based TCRdist between CDR3 peptides within each V-J. Welch's t-statistics and random forest reduced 450 to 600 V-J features to 10 to 15, which were used in a naive Bayes classifier (R e1071). No statistical method was used to fix the sample size in advance, and group allocation was not hidden from the investigators. TCR Vbeta CDR3 sequencing of 130 to 150 peripheral blood samples (about 45 ophthalmopathy, 75 or so hyperthyroidism and roughly 17 progressor patients) is reported in the paper.

Rearrangement joined TRBV6-1 to TRBJ1-5, with no confident D gene call. The material was peripheral blood mononuclear cells (PBMCs), obtained at new diagnosis, from a patient treated with antithyroid drugs. The source of this sequence is a man between 35 and 55 years old with Graves disease. Donor details come from another sample of the same person, matched by shared clones. The CDR3 region reads CASSEPGPHQPQHF. The nucleotides read TGTGCCAGCAGTGAACCGGGCCCCCATCAGCCCCAGCATTTT.